Following are 26 T cell receptor beta chains from one sample sequenced in a study of vaccination and CD4 T cells after COVID-19. These receptors have no known antigen. CD4+ T cells that had been cultured provided DNA sequenced with the Oncomine TCR Beta short-read assay. Using its own MiXCR run on the PCR reads, TCRdb lists one record per CDR3 protein. The profile shows around 15,000 distinct CDR3 sequences, nearly 55% of them singletons. Treatment noted: approximately 9-day PBMC culture with coronavirus spike peptide pools or control peptides (ViraFEST assay). The sample in question was CD4+ T cells from blood, cultured in vitro, obtained before SARS-CoV-2 vaccination. These receptors all come from a human donor who had recovered from COVID-19.

The chain joins TRBV20-1 to TRBJ1-1, with 7 bases aligning to TRBD1. The CDR3 runs 15 residues. Germline values: CDR1 DFQATT, CDR2 SNEGSKA (reference sequence). V lost 6 bases to trimming and J lost 5 bases; unmatched junction nucleotides: 15. The CDR3 DNA is TGCAGTGCCAGGTCGACAGACAGGGAAGGTACTGAAGCTTTCTTT. Protein product: CSARSTDREGTEAFF.

This clonotype showed up just once. The chain carries TRBV5-1 and TRBJ1-3, with D possibly TRBD1 on 6 matching bases. Germline lookup yields CDR1 SGHRS and CDR2 YFSETQ. The CDR3 sequence is 16 residues long. V lost 0 bases and J lost 0, with 10 bases in between. Here the CDR3 reads CASSLGGLASGNTIYF. CDR3 DNA sequence: TGCGCCAGCAGCTTGGGGGGGCTAGCCTCTGGAAACACCATATATTTT.

This clonotype appeared a few times. This chain links TRBV7-2 with TRBJ2-7; D tentatively reads TRBD1 or TRBD2 (6 bases each). This CDR3 is 14 amino acids long. V shed 5 bases and J shed 2 bases, with 13 bases lying between them. The germline V gene has CDR1 SGHTA and CDR2 FQGNSA. The CDR3 spells CASSLGGDTYEQYF. In nucleotides, the CDR3 is TGTGCCAGCAGCCTCGGCGGGGACACCTACGAGCAGTACTTC.

CDR3 DNA sequence: TGTGCCAGCAGCTTAGGGGGGGCCGTAGACTACGAGCAGTACTTC. This translates into CASSLGGAVDYEQYF. The chain carries TRBV7-9 and TRBJ2-7; D possibly uses TRBD1 or TRBD2 (6 bases each). V was cut by 1 base and J by 3 bases, with 13 bases left in between. CDR1 and CDR2 (germline): SEHNR, FQNEAQ (reference sequence). The CDR3 has 15 residues.

This clonotype was found a few times. The chain combines TRBV10-3 with TRBJ1-6, with 9 positions matching TRBD1. This CDR3 comprises 15 residues. With 6 bases clipped from V and 6 bases from J, the junction kept 6 bases outside the gene matches. The germline V gene encodes CDR1 ENHRY and CDR2 SYGVKD. The CDR3 DNA follows: TGTGCCATCAGCCGGGACAGGGACGGTAATTCACCCCTCCACTTT. Translation gives CAISRDRDGNSPLHF.

The CDR3 here is CASKFSDTQYF. CDR3 nucleotide sequence: TGTGCCAGTAAATTTTCGGATACGCAGTATTTT. The chain employs TRBV19 and TRBJ2-3, with D unresolved. The CDR3 is 11 residues long. Trimming took 7 bases from V and 6 from J, leaving 8 bases between them. Germline-derived CDR1 and CDR2 are LNHDA and SQIVND (reference sequence).

With regard to this clonotype: Its ends do not fully match the called genes, so a read error is possible. This chain uses TRBV24-1 with TRBJ2-2, with D uncertain. CDR1 is KGHDR and CDR2 is SFDVKD in the germline V gene. The CDR3 totals 12 residues. The CDR3 DNA sequence: TGTGCCGCCAGTGATGGCCCGGATAGGCTGTTTTTT. Residues: CAASDGPDRLFF.

The chain is built from TRBV6-1 and TRBJ1-1; the D gene is possibly TRBD1 (5 bases). CDR3 length: 17 amino acids. The V and J ends lost 5 bases and 5 bases respectively, with 24 bases between them. Germline CDR1 is MNHNS and CDR2 is SASEGT. Here the CDR3 DNA reads TGTGCCAGCAGTACGGGGCAAAGTCAGGGCTATAATACTGAAGCTTTCTTT. This codes for CASSTGQSQGYNTEAFF.

This sequence joins TRBV6-2 or TRBV6-3 and TRBJ2-7; D ambiguous. Trimming took 2 bases from V and 0 from J, leaving 8 bases between them. Germline assignment: CDR1 MNHEY and CDR2 SVGEGT. CDR3 length: 14 residues. This chain's CDR3 is CASSYRATSYEQYF. The CDR3, as DNA: TGTGCCAGCAGTTACCGTGCCACCTCCTACGAGCAGTACTTC.

The chain couples TRBV28 to TRBJ1-5, with TRBD1 identical over 10 bases. The CDR3 totals 15 residues. With 6 bases clipped from V and 5 bases from J, the junction kept 7 bases outside the gene matches. Germline values: CDR1 MDHEN, CDR2 SYDVKM. CDR3 loop: CASSRTGGYHQPQHF. CDR3 DNA: TGTGCCAGCAGCCGGACAGGGGGGTACCATCAGCCCCAGCATTTT.

The rearrangement uses TRBV10-3 and TRBJ2-7, with D perhaps TRBD1 (5 bases). From germline, CDR1 is ENHRY and CDR2 SYGVKD. This CDR3 is built from 13 residues. CDR3 nucleotide sequence: TGTGCTACCGTAGGGGCGGTATCCTACGAGCAGTACTTC. Translation gives CATVGAVSYEQYF.

This clonotype was counted only a few times. Written as DNA, the CDR3 is TGTGCCAGCAGCCTCCACCGGGACAGCTATGGCTACACCTTC. Protein: CASSLHRDSYGYTF. The chain recombines TRBV7-2 with TRBJ1-2, with 7 nucleotides matching TRBD1. V gave up 5 bases and J gave up 4 bases; unmatched junction bases: 7. This CDR3 region has 14 residues. CDR1 and CDR2 (germline): SGHTA, FQGNSA.

The V and J genes are TRBV6-5 and TRBJ2-7; perhaps D is TRBD1 or TRBD2 (6 bases each). This CDR3 spans 17 amino acids. Germline loops: CDR1 MNHEY, CDR2 SVGAGI. Trimming shortened V by 0 bases and J by 0 bases, and 15 bases separated the two germline ends. The CDR3 region is CASSYSIPRGGSYEQYF. The CDR3 region has the DNA TGTGCCAGCAGTTACTCGATACCCAGGGGAGGCTCCTACGAGCAGTACTTC.

CDR3 bases: TGTGCCAGCTCATCTCAGGGGGTCTCTGGAAACACCATATATTTT. This encodes CASSSQGVSGNTIYF. The chain couples TRBV18 to TRBJ1-3; 7 nucleotides align to TRBD1. The germline gives CDR1 KGHSH, CDR2 LQKENI. The junction had 4 bases not matched to a gene; V was cut back by 5 bases and J by 0 bases. The CDR3 runs to 15 residues.

V and J are TRBV19 and TRBJ1-5, with D possibly TRBD1 on 5 matching bases. Trimming removed 1 base from V and 7 bases from J, with 11 bases in between. The CDR3 spans 14 residues. Per the germline V gene, CDR1 is LNHDA and CDR2 is SQIVND (reference sequence). As DNA, the CDR3 is TGTGCCAGTAGTATAGGGGGCAGGCACCAGCCCCAGCATTTT. It specifies CASSIGGRHQPQHF.

The rearrangement links TRBV20-1 to TRBJ2-1; TRBD2 aligns across 7 bases. CDR3 length equals 15 residues. The V and J ends lost 0 bases and 8 bases, in that order; junction bases with no gene match: 10. Germline CDR1 and CDR2: DFQATT and SNEGSKA (reference sequence). Here the CDR3 reads CSARDLREREDEQFF. CDR3 nucleotide sequence: TGCAGTGCTAGAGATTTGAGGGAGCGGGAAGATGAGCAGTTCTTC.

The count of this clonotype is one. J is TRBJ2-1 and V is TRBV5-4; D may be TRBD1 (5 bases). Germline V CDR1 and CDR2: SGHNT, YYREEE (reference sequence). The CDR3 is made up of 14 amino acids. Trimming removed 2 bases at V and 4 bases at J, with 10 bases between. CDR3 region: CASSFRQSYNEQFF. The DNA of the CDR3 is TGTGCCAGCAGCTTTAGACAGAGTTACAATGAGCAGTTCTTC.

The chain is built from TRBV28 and TRBJ2-7; possible D gene TRBD2, 5 bases. Trimming removed 3 bases at V and 7 bases at J, with 19 bases between. The CDR3 spans 15 residues. Germline CDR1 and CDR2: MDHEN and SYDVKM. CDR3 sequence: CASSFARAGGQEQYF. The CDR3 DNA follows: TGTGCCAGCAGTTTCGCCCGGGCGGGTGGGCAGGAGCAGTACTTC.

The sample holds a few counts of this clonotype. V usage is TRBV6-1 and J usage is TRBJ1-5; no definite D call. With 5 bases removed from V and 7 bases from J, the gap between germline ends came to 18 bases. This CDR3 is built from 15 residues. The V gene's germline CDR1 is MNHNS and CDR2 SASEGT. The CDR3: CASSNYPWGVQPQHF. CDR3 nucleotide sequence: TGTGCCAGCAGTAATTATCCCTGGGGAGTCCAGCCCCAGCATTTT.

This chain joins TRBV6-2 or TRBV6-3 and TRBJ2-3, with D unclear. V lost 5 bases to trimming and J lost 5 bases, with 11 bases between them. The CDR3 sequence is 13 residues long. Germline V CDR1 and CDR2: MNHEY, SVGEGT. CDR3 amino acids: CASSDRVEDTQYF. The CDR3 bases are TGTGCCAGCAGTGATCGTGTGGAAGATACGCAGTATTTT.

This clonotype was detected only once. The rearrangement uses TRBV5-1 and TRBJ2-7; tentative D call: TRBD1 (6 bases). V was trimmed by 4 bases and J by 6 bases, leaving 17 bases between them. The CDR3 length is 14 residues. Germline CDR1 and CDR2: SGHRS and YFSETQ. The CDR3 region is CASSPRGKVLEQYF. CDR3 bases: TGCGCCAGCAGCCCAAGGGGGAAAGTCCTCGAGCAGTACTTC.

A few counts support this clonotype. The chain carries TRBV27 and TRBJ1-2; 7 bases align to TRBD1. The germline V gene has CDR1 MNHEY and CDR2 SMNVEV (reference sequence). Trimming removed 5 bases from V and 5 bases from J; junction bases left unmatched: 23. CDR3 length equals 19 residues. The DNA of the CDR3 is TGTGCCAGCAGTCCGACACCCCCACACAGGGGAGGGGGGAGGTATGGCTACACCTTC. Its protein is CASSPTPPHRGGGRYGYTF.

The chain joins TRBV6-5 to TRBJ2-3; D is unclear. CDR3 length equals 15 residues. Trimming took 4 bases from V and 0 from J, leaving 11 bases between them. Looked up from germline, CDR1 is MNHEY and CDR2 is SVGAGI. The CDR3 DNA follows: TGTGCCAGCAGTTCTGCTGACTCTAGCACAGATACGCAGTATTTT. This sequence encodes CASSSADSSTDTQYF.

The chain has TRBV15 and TRBJ2-3; 7 bases line up with TRBD2. Germline-derived CDR1 and CDR2 are LNHNV and YYDKDF (reference sequence). V gave up 0 bases and J gave up 2 bases; unmatched junction bases: 5. The CDR3 runs to 16 residues. In DNA form, the CDR3 reads TGTGCCACCAGCAGAGATCCTAGCGGCCCCACAGATACGCAGTATTTT. Translation: CATSRDPSGPTDTQYF.

This clonotype is labeled medium-sized. The genes are TRBV6-1 and TRBJ2-7; 8 bases align to TRBD2. After removal of 6 bases from V and 4 bases from J, the junction contained 11 bases not matched to a gene. Germline CDR1 MNHNS, CDR2 SASEGT. This CDR3 region has 15 residues. CDR3 DNA sequence: TGTGCCAGCAGCCCCGAGACGGGAGGGAGTTACGAGCAGTACTTC. This sequence encodes CASSPETGGSYEQYF.

This chain links TRBV6-5 with TRBJ2-3, with TRBD2 as a possible D gene (5 bases). This CDR3 has 14 residues. Trimming pared 4 bases from V and 3 bases from J, leaving 11 bases between. Per the germline V gene, CDR1 is MNHEY and CDR2 is SVGAGI. CDR3 loop: CASSLGGRTDTQYF. The CDR3 DNA reads TGTGCCAGCAGTTTAGGCGGGCGGACAGATACGCAGTATTTT.